This T cell receptor (beta chain) stems from a study of HIV-infected children after antiretroviral therapy interruption. Turning to the study itself: EBV and CMV exposure was recorded in most children. Continuous-treatment samples came from weeks 0, 48 and 150.

The sample holds many counts of this clonotype. A 3' RACE protocol on RNA, with unique molecular identifiers, produced the TCR library. TCRdb redid the calling of the 3' RACE reads with MiXCR, one entry per CDR3 protein. The sample consists of 70,000 to 90,000 distinct CDR3 sequences, about 6.3% of them appearing once. Treatment here: PENTA 11 planned treatment interruption arm or continuous ART arm. Participants had taken at least three-drug ART for at least 24 weeks. Naive CD4+ CD45RA+ CD45RO- T cells were FACS-sorted from thawed PBMCs. CDR3 length: 14 amino acids. The ends were cut back, 5 bases at V and 0 bases at J, with 10 bases in the middle. The germline gives CDR1 MNHEY, CDR2 SVGAGI.

The sample consisted of CD45RA+ CD4+ T cells from PBMCs, pooled from several time points, taken from a donor given antiretroviral therapy, either interrupted or continuous. As to subset: naive CD4+ CD45RA+ CD45RO- T cells. This sequence originates from a pool of human donors with HIV. The J gene is TRBJ1-1, the V gene TRBV6-5; unclear D gene. The CDR3 coding sequence is TGTGCCAGCAGTAGAAGCAGGATGAACACTGAAGCTTTCTTT. Its translation is CASSRSRMNTEAFF.